This T cell receptor (beta chain) was recorded in a study of beta chain features in type 1 diabetes. Whole-study context: All samples yielded 85 million to 130 million examined sorted cells. General study findings and limits: Type 1 diabetes patients had TCRB CDR3s that were shorter (moderately but significantly so) in all four CD4+ subsets.

Averaging approximately 0.11 L, one heparinised blood draw came from each individual donor. The CDR3 length is 12 residues. CDR1 and CDR2 (germline): MDHEN, SYDVKM. Losses at the gene ends were 6 bases for V and 5 bases for J; bases not matched to a gene: 3. A word on this clone: The antigen is unknown.

The authors reverse transcribed all of the isolated RNA, so sequencing captured expressed TCRB transcripts. Sequenced naive, central memory and regulatory T cell samples produced an average of roughly 3.9 million reads. The assay was immunoSEQ multiplex PCR, and TCRdb's table has in-frame clones only and misses some. Here the sample spans some 370,000 clones, around a tenth being singletons. Sample: central memory CD4+ T cells from blood. J is TRBJ1-1 and V is TRBV28; the match to TRBD1 covers 7 bases. The source of this sequence is a man aged 30-40 years with type 1 diabetes. For the CDR3, the DNA is TGTGCCAGCAGCTCAGGGGGAACTGAAGCTTTCTTT. Translation gives CASSSGGTEAFF. Drawing the rest from reference TRBV28 and TRBJ1-1, the complete variable domain is DVKVTQSSRYLVKRTGEKVFLECVQDMDHENMFWYRQDPGLGLRLIYFSYDVKMKEKGDIPEGYSVSREKKERFSLILESASTNQTSMYLCASSSGGTEAFFGQGTRLTVV.